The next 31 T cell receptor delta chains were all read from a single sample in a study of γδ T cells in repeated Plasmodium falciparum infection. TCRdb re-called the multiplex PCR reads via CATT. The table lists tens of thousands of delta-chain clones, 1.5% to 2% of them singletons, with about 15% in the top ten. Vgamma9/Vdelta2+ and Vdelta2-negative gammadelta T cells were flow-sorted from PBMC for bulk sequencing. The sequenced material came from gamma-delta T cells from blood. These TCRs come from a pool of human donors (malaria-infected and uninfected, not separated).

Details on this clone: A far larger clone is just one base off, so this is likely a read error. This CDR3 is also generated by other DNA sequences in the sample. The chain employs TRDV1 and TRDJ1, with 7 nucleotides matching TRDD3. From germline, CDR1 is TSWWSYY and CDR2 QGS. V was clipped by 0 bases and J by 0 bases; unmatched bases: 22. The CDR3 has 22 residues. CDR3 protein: CALGELGSSRTGGYVDTDKLIF. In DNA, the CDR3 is TGTGCTCTTGGGGAACTGGGATCAAGTCGTACTGGAGGATACGTCGACACCGATAAACTCATCTTT.

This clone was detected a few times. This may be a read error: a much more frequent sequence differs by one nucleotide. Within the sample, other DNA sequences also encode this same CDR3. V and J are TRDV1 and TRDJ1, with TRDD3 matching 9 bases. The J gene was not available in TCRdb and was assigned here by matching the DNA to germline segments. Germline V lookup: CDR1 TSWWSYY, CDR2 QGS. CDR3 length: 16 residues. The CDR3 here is CALGELGGIHTDKLIF. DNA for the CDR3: TGTGCTCTAGGGGAACTAGGGGGGATACACACCGATAAACTCATCTTT.

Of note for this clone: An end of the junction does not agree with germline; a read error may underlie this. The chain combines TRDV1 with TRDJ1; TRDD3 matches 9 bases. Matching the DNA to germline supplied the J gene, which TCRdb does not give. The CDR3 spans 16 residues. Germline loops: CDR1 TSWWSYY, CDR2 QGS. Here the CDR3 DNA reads TGTGCTCTTGTGGAACTATCTGGGGGATACACCGATAAACTCATCTTT. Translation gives CALVELSGGYTDKLIF.

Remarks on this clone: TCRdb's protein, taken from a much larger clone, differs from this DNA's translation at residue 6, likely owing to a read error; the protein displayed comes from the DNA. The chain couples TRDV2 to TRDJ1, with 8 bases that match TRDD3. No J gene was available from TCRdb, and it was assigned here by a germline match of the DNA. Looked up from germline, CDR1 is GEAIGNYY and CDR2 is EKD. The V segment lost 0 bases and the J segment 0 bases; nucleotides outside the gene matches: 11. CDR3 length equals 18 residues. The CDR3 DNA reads TGTGCCTGTGACACCCCGGTACTGGGGGCCAAGTACACCGATAAACTCATCTTT. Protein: CACDTPVLGAKYTDKLIF.

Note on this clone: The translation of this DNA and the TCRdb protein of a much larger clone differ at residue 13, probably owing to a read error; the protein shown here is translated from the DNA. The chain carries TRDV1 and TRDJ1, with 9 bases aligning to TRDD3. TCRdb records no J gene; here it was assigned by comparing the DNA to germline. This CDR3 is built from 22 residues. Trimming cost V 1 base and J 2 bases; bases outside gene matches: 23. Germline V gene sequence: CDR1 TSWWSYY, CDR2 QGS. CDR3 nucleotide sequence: TGTGCTCTTGGGGAACCTACGGGGATTACTGGGGGACACGCAGCGGGGACCGATAAACTCATCTTT. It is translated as CALGEPTGITGGHAAGTDKLIF.

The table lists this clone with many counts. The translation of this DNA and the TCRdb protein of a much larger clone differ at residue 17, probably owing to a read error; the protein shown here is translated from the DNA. The CDR3 loop is CAFFRGPYWGTLYTDKPIF. The CDR3 DNA reads as TGTGCCTTTTTTCGAGGACCGTACTGGGGGACCTTGTACACCGATAAACCCATCTTT. J is TRDJ1 and V is TRDV3; TRDD3 matches at 9 bases. The CDR3 runs 19 residues. CDR1 is TVYSNPD, CDR2 GDNSRS, per germline (reference sequence).

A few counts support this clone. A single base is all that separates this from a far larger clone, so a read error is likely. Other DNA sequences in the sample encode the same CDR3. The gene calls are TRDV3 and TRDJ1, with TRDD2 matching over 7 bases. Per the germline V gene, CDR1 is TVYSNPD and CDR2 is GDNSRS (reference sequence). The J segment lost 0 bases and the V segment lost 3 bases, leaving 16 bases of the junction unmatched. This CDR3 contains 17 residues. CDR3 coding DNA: TGTGCCTTCAAGGGGGCCTTCCTGCTGACTTACACCGATAAACTCATCTTT. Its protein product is CAFKGAFLLTYTDKLIF.

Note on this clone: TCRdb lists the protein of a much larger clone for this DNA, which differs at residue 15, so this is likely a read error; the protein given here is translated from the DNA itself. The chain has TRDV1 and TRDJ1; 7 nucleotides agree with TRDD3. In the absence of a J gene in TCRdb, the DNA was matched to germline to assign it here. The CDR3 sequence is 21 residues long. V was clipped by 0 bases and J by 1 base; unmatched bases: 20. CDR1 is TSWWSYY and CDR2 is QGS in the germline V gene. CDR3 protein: CALGELAFLRWGTPATDKLIF. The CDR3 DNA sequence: TGTGCTCTTGGGGAACTAGCGTTCCTCCGATGGGGGACTCCGGCCACCGATAAACTCATCTTT.

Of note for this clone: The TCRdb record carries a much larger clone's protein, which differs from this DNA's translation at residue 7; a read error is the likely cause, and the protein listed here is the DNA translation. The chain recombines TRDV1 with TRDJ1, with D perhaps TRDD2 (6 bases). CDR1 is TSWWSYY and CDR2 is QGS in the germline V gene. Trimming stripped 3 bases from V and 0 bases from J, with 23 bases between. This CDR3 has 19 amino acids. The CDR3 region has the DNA TGTGCTCTTGGGGACCGTTCACCTTCCCAAGGGGTCTACACCGATAAACTCATCTTT. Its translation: CALGDRSPSQGVYTDKLIF.

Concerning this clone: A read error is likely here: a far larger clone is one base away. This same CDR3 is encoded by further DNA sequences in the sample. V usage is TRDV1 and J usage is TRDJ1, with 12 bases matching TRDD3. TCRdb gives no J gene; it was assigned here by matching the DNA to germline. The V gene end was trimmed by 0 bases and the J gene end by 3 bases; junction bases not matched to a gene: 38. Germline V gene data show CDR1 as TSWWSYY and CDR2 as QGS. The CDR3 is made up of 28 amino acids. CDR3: CALGELRGYRGPGYWGIQYPYYADKLIF. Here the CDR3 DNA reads TGTGCTCTTGGGGAACTAAGAGGGTACCGTGGACCCGGGTACTGGGGGATACAATACCCCTACTACGCCGATAAACTCATCTTT.

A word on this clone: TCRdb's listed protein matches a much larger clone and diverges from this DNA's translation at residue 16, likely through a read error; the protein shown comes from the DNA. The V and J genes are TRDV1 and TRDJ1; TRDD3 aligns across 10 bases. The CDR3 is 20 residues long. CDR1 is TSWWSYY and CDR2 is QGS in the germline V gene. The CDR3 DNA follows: TGTGCTCTTGGGAACAAAAGAGGGCTACTGGGGGATTTAAACACCAATAAACTCATCTTT. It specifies CALGNKRGLLGDLNTNKLIF.

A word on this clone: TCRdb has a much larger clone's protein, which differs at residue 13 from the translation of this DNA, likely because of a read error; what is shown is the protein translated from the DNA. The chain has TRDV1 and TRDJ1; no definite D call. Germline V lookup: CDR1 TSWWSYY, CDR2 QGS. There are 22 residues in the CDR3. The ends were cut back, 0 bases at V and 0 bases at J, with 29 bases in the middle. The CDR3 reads CALGELVLSCALEDANTDKLIF. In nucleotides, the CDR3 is TGTGCTCTTGGGGAACTAGTCTTATCCTGCGCCTTGGAGGACGCAAACACCGATAAACTCATCTTT.

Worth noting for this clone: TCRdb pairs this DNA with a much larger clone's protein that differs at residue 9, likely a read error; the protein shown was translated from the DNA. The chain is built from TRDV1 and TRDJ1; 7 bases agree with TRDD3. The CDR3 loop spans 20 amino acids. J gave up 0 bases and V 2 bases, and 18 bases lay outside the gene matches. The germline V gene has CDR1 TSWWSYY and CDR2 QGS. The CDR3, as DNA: TGTGCTCTTGGGGAAATCCGGCCTCGGAAGCAGGGGGATCACACCGATAAACTCATCTTT. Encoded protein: CALGEIRPRKQGDHTDKLIF.

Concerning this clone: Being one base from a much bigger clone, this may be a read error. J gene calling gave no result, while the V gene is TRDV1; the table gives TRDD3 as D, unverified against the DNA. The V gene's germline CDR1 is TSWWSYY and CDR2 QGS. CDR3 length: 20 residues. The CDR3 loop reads CALGELVPYWGSPNTDKLIF. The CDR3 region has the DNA TGTGCTCTTGGGGAACTTGTCCCTTACTGGGGGAGTCCAAACACCGATAAACTCATCTTC.

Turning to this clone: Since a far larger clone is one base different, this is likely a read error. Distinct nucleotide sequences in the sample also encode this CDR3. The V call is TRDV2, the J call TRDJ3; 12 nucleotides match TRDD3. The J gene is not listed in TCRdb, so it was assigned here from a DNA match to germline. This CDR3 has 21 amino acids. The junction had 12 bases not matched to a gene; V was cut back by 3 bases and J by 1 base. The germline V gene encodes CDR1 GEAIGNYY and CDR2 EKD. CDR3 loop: CACDSTLLGDTRSWDTRQMFF. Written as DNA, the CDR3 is TGTGCCTGTGACTCTACCCTACTGGGGGATACTAGGTCCTGGGACACCCGACAGATGTTTTTC.

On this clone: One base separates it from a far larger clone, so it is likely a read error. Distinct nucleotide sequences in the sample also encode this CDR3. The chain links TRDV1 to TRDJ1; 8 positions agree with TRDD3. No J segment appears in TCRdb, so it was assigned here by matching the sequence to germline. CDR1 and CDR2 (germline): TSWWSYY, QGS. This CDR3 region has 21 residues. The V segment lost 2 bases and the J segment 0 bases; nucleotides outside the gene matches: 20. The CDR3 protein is CALGELAFPNTGGTYTDKLIF. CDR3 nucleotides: TGTGCTCTTGGGGAATTGGCCTTCCCGAATACTGGGGGCACCTACACCGATAAACTCATCTTT.

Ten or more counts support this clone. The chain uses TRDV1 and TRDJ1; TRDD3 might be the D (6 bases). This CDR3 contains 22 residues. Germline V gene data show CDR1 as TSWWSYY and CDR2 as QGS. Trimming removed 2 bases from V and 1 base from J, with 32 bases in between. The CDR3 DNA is TGTGCTCTTGGGGAAAAGGTACAGTGGGGGCTGGCAGGGGGCATTTTCACCGATAAACTCATCTTT. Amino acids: CALGEKVQWGLAGGIFTDKLIF.

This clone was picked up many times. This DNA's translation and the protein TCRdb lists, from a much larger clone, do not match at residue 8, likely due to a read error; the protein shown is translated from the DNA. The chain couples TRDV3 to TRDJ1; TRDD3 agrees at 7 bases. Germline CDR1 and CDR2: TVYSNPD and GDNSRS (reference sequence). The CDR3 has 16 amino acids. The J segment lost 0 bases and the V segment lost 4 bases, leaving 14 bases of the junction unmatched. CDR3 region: CASDAWGSTYTDKLIF. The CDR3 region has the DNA TGTGCCTCTGACGCCTGGGGGTCCACGTACACCGATAAACTCATCTTT.

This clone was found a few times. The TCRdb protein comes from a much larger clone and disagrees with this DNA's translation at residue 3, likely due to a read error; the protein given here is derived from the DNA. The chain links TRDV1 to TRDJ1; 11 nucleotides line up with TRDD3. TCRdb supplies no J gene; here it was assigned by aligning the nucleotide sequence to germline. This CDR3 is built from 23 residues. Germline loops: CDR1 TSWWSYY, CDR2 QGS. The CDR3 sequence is CAPGELKILSVLGDSLYTDKLIF. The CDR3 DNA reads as TGTGCTCCTGGGGAACTCAAGATCCTATCGGTACTGGGGGATAGTCTGTACACCGATAAACTCATCTTT.

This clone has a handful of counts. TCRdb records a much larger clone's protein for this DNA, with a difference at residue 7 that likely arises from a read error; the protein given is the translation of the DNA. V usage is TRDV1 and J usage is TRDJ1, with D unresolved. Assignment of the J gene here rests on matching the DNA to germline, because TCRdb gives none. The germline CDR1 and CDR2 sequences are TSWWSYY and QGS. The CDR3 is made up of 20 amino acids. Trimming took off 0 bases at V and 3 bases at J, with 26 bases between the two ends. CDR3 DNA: TGTGCTCTTGGGGAACTAAGGCCCTATGGCAATGGCCACCAAGCCGATAAACTCATCTTT. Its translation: CALGELRPYGNGHQADKLIF.

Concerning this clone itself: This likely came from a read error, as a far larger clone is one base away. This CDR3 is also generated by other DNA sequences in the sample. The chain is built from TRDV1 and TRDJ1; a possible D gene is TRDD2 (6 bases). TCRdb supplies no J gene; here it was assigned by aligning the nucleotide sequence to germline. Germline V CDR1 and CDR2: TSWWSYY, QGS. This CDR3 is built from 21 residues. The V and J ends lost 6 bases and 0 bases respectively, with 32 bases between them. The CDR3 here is CALGAPGNLPYMGVYTDKLIF. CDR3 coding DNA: TGTGCTCTTGGAGCCCCGGGGAACCTTCCGTATATGGGAGTGTACACCGATAAACTCATCTTT.

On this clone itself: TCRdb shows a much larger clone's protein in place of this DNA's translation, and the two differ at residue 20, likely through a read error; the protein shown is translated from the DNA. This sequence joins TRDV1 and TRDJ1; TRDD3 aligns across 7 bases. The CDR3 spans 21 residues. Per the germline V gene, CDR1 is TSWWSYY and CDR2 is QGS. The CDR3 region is CALGEVLNGPSGGSYTDKLTF. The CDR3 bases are TGTGCTCTTGGGGAAGTCTTAAACGGGCCTTCTGGGGGCTCGTACACCGATAAACTCACCTTT.

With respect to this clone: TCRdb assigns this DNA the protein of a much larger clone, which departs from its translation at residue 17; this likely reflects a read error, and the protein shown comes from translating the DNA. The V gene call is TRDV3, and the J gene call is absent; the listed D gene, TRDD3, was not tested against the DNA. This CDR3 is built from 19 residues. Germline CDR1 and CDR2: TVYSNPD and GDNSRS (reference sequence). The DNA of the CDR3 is TGTGCCTTTAGTACCCGCGTATGGGATGGGAGATTATACACCGATAAACCCATCTTT. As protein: CAFSTRVWDGRLYTDKPIF.

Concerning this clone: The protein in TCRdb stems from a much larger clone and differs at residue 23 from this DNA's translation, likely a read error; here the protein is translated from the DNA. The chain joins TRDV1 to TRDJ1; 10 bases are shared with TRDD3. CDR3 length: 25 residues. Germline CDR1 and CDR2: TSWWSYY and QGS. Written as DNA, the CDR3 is TGTGCTCTTGGGACTCAAGGCCTTTCACCTTTTTTCTGGGGGATAACATCTGGATACACCGATAAACGCATCTTT. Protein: CALGTQGLSPFFWGITSGYTDKRIF.

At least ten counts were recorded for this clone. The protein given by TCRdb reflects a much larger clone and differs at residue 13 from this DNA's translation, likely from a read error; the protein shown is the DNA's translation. CDR3 bases: TGTGCCTGTGACACCCCTTTTGTAGTTGGCGTACTCACCTTT. It is translated as CACDTPFVVGVLTF. The genes are TRDV2 and TRDJ1; D is unresolved. The length of the CDR3 is 14 residues. CDR1 GEAIGNYY and CDR2 EKD come from the germline V gene.

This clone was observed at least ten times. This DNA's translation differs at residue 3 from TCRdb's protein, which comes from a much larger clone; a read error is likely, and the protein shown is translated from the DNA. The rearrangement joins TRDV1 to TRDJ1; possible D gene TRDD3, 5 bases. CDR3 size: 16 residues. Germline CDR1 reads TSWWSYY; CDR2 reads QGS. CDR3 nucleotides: TGTGCTTTTGGGGAACTGCCCCCACCGTACACCGATAAACTCATCTTT. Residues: CAFGELPPPYTDKLIF.

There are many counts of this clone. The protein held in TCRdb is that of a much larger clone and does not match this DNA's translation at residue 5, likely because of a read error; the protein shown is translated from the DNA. The CDR3 nucleotides are TGTGCTCTTGGGCCCCCCTTCTCCGATAAACTCATCTTT. Translating gives CALGPPFSDKLIF. The V gene is TRDV1, the J gene TRDJ1, with D possibly being TRDD2 (5 bases). Germline CDR1 and CDR2: TSWWSYY and QGS. Trimming pared 5 bases from V and 3 bases from J, leaving 10 bases between. The CDR3 sequence is 13 residues long.

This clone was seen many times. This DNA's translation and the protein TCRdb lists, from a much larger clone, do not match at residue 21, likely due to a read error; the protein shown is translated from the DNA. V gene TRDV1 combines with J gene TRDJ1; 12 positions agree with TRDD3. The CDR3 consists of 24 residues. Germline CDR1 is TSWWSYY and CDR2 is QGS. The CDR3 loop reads CALGEPTFFCPNWGIPCYTDRLIF. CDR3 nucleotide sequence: TGTGCTCTTGGGGAACCCACCTTTTTCTGTCCTAACTGGGGGATACCCTGCTACACCGATAGACTCATCTTT.

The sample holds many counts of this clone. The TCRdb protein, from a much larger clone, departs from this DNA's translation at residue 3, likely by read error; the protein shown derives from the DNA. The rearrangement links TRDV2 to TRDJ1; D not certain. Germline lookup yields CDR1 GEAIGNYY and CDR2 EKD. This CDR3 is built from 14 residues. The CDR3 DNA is TGTGCCCGTGACCCCGCCGGGAATACCGATAAACTCATCTTT. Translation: CARDPAGNTDKLIF.

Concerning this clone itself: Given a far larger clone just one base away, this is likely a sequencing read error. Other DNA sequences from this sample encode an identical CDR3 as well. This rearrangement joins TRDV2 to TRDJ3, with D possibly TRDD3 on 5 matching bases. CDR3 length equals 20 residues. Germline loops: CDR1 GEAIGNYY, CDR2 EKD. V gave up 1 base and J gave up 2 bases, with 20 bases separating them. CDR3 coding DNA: TGTGCCTGTGACACGACTGGAGGATTCCCGGGAGCCTGGGACACCCGACAGATGTTTTTC. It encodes CACDTTGGFPGAWDTRQMFF.

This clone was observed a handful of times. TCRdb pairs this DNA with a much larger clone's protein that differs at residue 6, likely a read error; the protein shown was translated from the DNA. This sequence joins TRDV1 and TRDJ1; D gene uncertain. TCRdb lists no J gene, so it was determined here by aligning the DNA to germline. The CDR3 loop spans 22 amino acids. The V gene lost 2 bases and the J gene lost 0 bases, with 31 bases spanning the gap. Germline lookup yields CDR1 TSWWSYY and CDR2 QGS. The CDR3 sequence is CALGETKARMRRFTGYTDKLIF. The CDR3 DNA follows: TGTGCTCTTGGGGAAACGAAGGCTCGAATGAGGAGATTTACCGGGTACACCGATAAACTCATCTTT.